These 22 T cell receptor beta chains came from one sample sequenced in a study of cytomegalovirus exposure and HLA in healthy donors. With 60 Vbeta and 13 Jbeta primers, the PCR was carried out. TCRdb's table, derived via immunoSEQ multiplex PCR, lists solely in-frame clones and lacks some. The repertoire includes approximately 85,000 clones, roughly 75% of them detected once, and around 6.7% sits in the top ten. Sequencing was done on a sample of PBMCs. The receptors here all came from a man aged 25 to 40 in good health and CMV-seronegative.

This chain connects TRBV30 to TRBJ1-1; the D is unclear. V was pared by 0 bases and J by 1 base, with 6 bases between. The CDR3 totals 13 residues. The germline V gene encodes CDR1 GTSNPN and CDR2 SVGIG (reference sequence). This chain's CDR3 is CAWSVHENTEAFF. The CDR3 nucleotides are TGTGCCTGGAGTGTACACGAGAACACTGAAGCTTTCTTT.

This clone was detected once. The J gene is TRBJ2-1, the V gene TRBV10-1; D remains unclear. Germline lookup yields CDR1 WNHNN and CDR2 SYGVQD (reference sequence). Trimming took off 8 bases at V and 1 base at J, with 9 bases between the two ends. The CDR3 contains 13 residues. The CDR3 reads CASGADSYNEQFF. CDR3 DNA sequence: TGCGCCAGCGGCGCGGATTCCTACAATGAGCAGTTCTTC.

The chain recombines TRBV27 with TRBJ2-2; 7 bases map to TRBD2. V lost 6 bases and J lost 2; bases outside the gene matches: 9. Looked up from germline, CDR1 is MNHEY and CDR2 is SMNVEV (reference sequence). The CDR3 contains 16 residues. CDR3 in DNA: TGTGCCAGCAGGACTCCGGGACTACAAAACACCGGGGAGCTGTTTTTT. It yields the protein CASRTPGLQNTGELFF.

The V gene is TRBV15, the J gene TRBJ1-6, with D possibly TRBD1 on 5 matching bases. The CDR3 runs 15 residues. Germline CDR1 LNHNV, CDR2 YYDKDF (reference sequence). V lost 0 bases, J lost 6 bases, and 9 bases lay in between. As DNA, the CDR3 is TGTGCCACCAGCAGAGATCAGGGCTTTAATTCACCCCTCCACTTT. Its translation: CATSRDQGFNSPLHF.

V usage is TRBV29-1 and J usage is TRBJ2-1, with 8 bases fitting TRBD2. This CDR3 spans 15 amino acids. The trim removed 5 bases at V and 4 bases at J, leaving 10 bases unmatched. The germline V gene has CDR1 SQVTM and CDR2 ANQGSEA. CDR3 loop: CSVSPGAGVYNEQFF. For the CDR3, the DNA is TGCAGCGTTTCGCCAGGAGCGGGAGTTTACAATGAGCAGTTCTTC.

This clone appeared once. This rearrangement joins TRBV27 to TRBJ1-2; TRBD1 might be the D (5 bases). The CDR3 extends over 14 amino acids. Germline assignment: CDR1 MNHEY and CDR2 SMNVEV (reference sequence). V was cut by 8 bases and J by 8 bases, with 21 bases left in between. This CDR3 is CASSRSSGGRGYTF. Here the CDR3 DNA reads TGTGCCAGCTCTAGATCCTCGGGGGGACGGGGCTACACCTTC.

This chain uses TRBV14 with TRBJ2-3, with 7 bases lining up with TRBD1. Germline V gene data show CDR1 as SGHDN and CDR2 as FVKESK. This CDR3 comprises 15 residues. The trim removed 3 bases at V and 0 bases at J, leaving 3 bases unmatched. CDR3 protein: CASSQDRRSTDTQYF. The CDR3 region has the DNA TGTGCCAGCAGCCAGGACAGGAGGAGCACAGATACGCAGTATTTT.

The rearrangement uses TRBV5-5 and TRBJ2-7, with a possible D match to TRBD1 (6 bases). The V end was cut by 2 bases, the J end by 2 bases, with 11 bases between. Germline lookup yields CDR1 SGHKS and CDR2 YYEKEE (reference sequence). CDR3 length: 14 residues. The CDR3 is CASSLGAGAYEQYF. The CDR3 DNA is TGTGCCAGCAGCTTAGGGGCAGGGGCCTACGAGCAGTACTTC.

This chain's CDR3 is CASSPGTGGKKLFF. In nucleotides, the CDR3 is TGCGCCAGCAGCCCCGGGACAGGGGGTAAAAAACTGTTTTTT. V is TRBV5-1 and J is TRBJ1-4; 11 positions agree with TRBD1. V shed 4 bases and J 9 bases; nucleotides not matched to a gene: 5. The CDR3 loop spans 14 amino acids. CDR1 is SGHRS, CDR2 YFSETQ, per germline.

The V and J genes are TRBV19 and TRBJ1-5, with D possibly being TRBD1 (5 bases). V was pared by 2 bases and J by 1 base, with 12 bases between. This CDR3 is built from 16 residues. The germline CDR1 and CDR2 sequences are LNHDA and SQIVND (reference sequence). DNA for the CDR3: TGTGCCAGTAGTATATCCCCCAGGGTAAGCAATCAGCCCCAGCATTTT. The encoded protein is CASSISPRVSNQPQHF.

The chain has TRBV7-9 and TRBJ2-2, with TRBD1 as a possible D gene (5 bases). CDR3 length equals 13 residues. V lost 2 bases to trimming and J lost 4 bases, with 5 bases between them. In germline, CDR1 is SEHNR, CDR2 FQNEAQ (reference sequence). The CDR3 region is CASSLQGTGELFF. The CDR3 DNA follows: TGTGCCAGCAGCTTACAGGGCACCGGGGAGCTGTTTTTT. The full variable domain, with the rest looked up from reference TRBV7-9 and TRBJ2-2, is DTGVSQNPRHKITKRGQNVTFRCDPISEHNRLYWYRQTLGQGPEFLTYFQNEAQLEKSRLLSDRFSAERPKGSFSTLEIQRTEQGDSAMYLCASSLQGTGELFFGEGSRLTVL.

The CDR3 spells CASSTYQETQYF. The CDR3 nucleotides are TGTGCCAGCAGCACCTATCAAGAGACCCAGTACTTC. The rearrangement links TRBV7-2 to TRBJ2-5; D is unresolved. V was trimmed by 5 bases and J by 2 bases, leaving 6 bases between them. CDR1 and CDR2 (germline): SGHTA, FQGNSA. The CDR3 sequence is 12 residues long.

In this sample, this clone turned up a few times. The DNA of the CDR3 is TGTGCCAGCAGCTCTCGCATGACACTGCCCCGTTCCGAGCAGTACTTC. Its translation is CASSSRMTLPRSEQYF. V gene TRBV12-1 combines with J gene TRBJ2-7; TRBD1 was called by the table and not checked on the DNA. TRBV12-1 has pseudogene status. The CDR3 covers 16 residues.

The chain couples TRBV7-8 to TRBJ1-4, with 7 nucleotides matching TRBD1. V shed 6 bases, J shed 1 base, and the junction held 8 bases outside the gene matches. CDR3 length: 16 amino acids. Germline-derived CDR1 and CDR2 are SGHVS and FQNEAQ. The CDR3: CASSFRQGGTNEKLFF. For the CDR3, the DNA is TGTGCCAGCAGTTTCAGACAGGGTGGAACTAATGAAAAACTGTTTTTT.

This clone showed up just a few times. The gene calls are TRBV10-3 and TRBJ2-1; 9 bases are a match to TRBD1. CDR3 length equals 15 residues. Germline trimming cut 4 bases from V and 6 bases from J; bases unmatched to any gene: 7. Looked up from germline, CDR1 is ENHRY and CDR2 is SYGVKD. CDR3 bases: TGTGCCATCAGTGGGGGGACAGGGACGAGCAATGAGCAGTTCTTC. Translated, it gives CAISGGTGTSNEQFF.

The CDR3 sequence: CASSGRGQGTEAFF. In nucleotides, the CDR3 is TGTGCCAGCAGTGGACGAGGACAGGGCACTGAAGCTTTCTTT. The V call is TRBV6-5, the J call TRBJ1-1; TRBD1 matches 8 bases. The J segment lost 4 bases and the V segment lost 5 bases, leaving 6 bases of the junction unmatched. CDR3 length: 14 amino acids. From germline, CDR1 is MNHEY and CDR2 SVGAGI.

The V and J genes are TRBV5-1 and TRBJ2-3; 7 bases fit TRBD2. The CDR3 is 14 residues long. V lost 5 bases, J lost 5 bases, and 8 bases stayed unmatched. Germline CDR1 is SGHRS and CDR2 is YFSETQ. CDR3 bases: TGCGCCAGCAGAATCGCGGGGGTAGAAGATACGCAGTATTTT. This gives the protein CASRIAGVEDTQYF.

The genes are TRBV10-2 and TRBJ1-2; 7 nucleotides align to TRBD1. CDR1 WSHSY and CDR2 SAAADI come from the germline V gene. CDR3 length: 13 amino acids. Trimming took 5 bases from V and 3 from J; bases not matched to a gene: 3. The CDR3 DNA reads TGCGCCAGCAGTTCCGACAGGGACTATGGCTACACCTTC. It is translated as CASSSDRDYGYTF.

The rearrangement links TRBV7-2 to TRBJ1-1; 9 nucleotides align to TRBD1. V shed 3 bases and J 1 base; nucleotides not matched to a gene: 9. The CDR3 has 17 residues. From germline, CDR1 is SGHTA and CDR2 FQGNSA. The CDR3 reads CASSFSIGQGQNTEAFF. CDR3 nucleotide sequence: TGTGCCAGCAGCTTTTCGATAGGACAGGGGCAGAACACTGAAGCTTTCTTT.

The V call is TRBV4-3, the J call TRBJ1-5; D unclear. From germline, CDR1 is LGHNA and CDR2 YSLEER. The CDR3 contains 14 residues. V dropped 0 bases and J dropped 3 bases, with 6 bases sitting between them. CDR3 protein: CASSQDPINQPQHF. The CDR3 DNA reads TGCGCCAGCAGCCAAGATCCAATCAATCAGCCCCAGCATTTT.

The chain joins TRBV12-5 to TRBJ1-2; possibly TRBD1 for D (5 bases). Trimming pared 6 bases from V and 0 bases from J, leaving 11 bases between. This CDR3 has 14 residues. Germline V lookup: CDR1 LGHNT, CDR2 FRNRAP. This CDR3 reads CASGSQVTNYGYTF. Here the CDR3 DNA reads TGTGCTAGTGGCTCACAGGTTACTAACTATGGCTACACCTTC.

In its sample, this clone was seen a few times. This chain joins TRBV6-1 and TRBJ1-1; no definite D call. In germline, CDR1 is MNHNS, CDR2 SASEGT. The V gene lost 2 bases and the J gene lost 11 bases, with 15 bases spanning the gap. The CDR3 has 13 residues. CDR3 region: CASSENDGRVAFF. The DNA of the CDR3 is TGTGCCAGCAGTGAAAACGACGGTCGGGTCGCTTTCTTT.